This T cell receptor (beta chain) was identified during a study of T cells in Graves' hyperthyroidism and ophthalmopathy. General observations from the study: A model using 13 V-J features told ophthalmopathy apart from stable hyperthyroidism. Blood also held most thyroid clonotypes expanded beyond 0.001.

The source material, RNA transcripts, was used to amplify TCR beta CDR3 regions. First-round RT-PCR with HTBI primers amplified the TCR CDR3 region. TCRdb reanalysed the multiplex PCR reads using MiXCR and keeps one entry per CDR3 protein. The data hold hundreds of thousands of distinct CDR3 sequences, with 15% observed a single time. Clinicians diagnosed patients from clinical symptoms, serum thyroxine and TRAb, thyroid ultrasound and orbital computed tomography. Deletions cut 4 bases from V and 0 bases from J, with 21 bases between. The CDR3 length is 18 residues. CDR1 is DFQATT and CDR2 is SNEGSKA in the germline V gene (reference sequence). About this clonotype: No antigen is known for it.

The sequence derives from a woman aged 25-40 years with Graves' hyperthyroidism. This chain links TRBV20-1 with TRBJ1-4, with unresolved D. Sequencing was performed on blood. The CDR3 coding sequence is TGCAGTGCTACCGATTCCGCGAGGAGAGGAACAACTAATGAAAAACTGTTTTTT. Its translation is CSATDSARRGTTNEKLFF.